This T cell receptor beta chain derives from a study of beta chain features in type 1 diabetes. Study context: Age and gender were similar between patients and healthy donors, as were cell yields. Findings and caveats of the study: For TCRB rearrangement, an influence of HLA type remained unresolved here. Insertion counts at VDJ junctions were lower in type 1 diabetes patients, who also showed more deletions there. The study found moderately but significantly shorter TCRB CDR3s in all four CD4+ subsets of Type 1 diabetes patients.

All of the isolated RNA was reverse transcribed, so expressed TCRB transcripts were sequenced. The protocol was immunoSEQ multiplex PCR, while the TCRdb copy is restricted to in-frame clones and leaves out a portion. The table shows around 710,000 clones, with roughly 12% occurring only once. Staining for CD45RO/CCR7/CD25/CD127/CD95/CD27 allowed sorting of CD4+ naive, central memory, regulatory and stem cell-like memory cells. With respect to this clone: Antigen: not known.

The CDR3 extends over 14 amino acids. Germline V gives CDR1 SGHVS, CDR2 FQNEAQ. V was pared by 2 bases and J by 1 base, with 6 bases between. The receptor was derived from a man aged 30 to 39 with type 1 diabetes. Sequences were obtained from naive CD4+ T cells from blood. This sequence joins TRBV7-8 and TRBJ1-5, with unresolved D. The CDR3 nucleotides are TGTGCCAGCAGCTTACGATTAAGCAATCAGCCCCAGCATTTT. It translates to CASSLRLSNQPQHF.